This TCR beta chain was sequenced in a study of blood T cell repertoires in COVID-19. Sequenced by immunoSEQ multiplex PCR; TCRdb stores in-frame clones only, minus some. There are over 65,000 clones in the sample; about 90% occur only once, and approximately 4.4% lies in the top ten. V gave up 0 bases and J gave up 7 bases; unmatched junction bases: 13. The germline gives CDR1 SQVTM, CDR2 ANQGSEA. There are 17 residues in the CDR3. The V call is TRBV29-1, the J call TRBJ2-2, with 8 bases that match TRBD1. The TCR originated in a man aged 50 to 60 with active COVID-19. The sample comprised peripheral blood. The CDR3 bases are TGCAGCGTTGAAGATCGATCGGCAGGGGGCGCGGGCGGGGAGCTGTTTTTT. Protein sequence: CSVEDRSAGGAGGELFF.